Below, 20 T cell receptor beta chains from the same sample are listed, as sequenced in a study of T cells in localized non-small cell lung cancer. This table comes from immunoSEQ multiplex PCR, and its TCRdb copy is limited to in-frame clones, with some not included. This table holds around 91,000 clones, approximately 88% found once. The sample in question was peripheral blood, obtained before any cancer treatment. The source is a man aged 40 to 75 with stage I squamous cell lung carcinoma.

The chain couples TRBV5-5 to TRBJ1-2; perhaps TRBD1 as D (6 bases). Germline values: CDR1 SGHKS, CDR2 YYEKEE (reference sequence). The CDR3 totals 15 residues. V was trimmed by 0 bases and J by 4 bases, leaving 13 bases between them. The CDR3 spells CASSLESGEFYGYTF. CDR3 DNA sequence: TGTGCCAGCAGCTTGGAGTCAGGGGAATTCTATGGCTACACCTTC.

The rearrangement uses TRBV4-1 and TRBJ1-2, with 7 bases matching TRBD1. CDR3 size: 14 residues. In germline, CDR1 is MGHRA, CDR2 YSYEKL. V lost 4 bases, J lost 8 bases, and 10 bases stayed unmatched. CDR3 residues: CASSPKGTAGGYTF. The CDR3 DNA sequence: TGCGCCAGCAGCCCAAAGGGGACAGCGGGCGGCTACACCTTC.

The CDR3 protein is CASSPGREKLFF. CDR3 sequence (DNA): TGTGCCAGCAGTCCCGGGAGGGAAAAACTGTTTTTT. The chain employs TRBV6-6 and TRBJ1-4; no definite D call. Germline V gene data show CDR1 as MNHNY and CDR2 as SVGAGI (reference sequence). V lost 5 bases and J 8 bases, leaving 9 bases between the germline ends. The CDR3 has 12 amino acids.

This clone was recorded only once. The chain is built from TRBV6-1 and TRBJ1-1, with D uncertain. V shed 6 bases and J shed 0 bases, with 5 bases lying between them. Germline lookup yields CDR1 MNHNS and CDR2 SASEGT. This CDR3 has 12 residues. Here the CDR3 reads CASRELNTEAFF. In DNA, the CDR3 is TGTGCCAGCAGGGAATTGAACACTGAAGCTTTCTTT.

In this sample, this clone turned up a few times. The CDR3 reads CASSLDRGNSPLHF. CDR3 DNA sequence: TGTGCCAGCAGCTTAGATCGCGGGAATTCACCCCTCCACTTT. This chain joins TRBV7-7 and TRBJ1-6; no definite D call. Germline V lookup: CDR1 SSHAT, CDR2 FNYEAQ (reference sequence). This CDR3 comprises 14 residues. V lost 1 base and J 7 bases, leaving 8 bases between the germline ends.

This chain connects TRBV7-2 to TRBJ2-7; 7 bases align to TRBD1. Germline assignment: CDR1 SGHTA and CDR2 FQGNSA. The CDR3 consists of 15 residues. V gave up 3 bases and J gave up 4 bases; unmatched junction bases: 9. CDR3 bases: TGTGCCAGCAGCTTCCAACAGGGGTCGGGATACGAGCAGTACTTC. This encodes CASSFQQGSGYEQYF.

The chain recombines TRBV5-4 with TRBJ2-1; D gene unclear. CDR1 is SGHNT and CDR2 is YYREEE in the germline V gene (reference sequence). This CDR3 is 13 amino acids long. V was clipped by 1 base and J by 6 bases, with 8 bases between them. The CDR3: CASSLKAGNEQFF. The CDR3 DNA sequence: TGTGCCAGCAGCTTGAAGGCAGGCAATGAGCAGTTCTTC. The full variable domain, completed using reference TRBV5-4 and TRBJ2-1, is ETGVTQSPTHLIKTRGQQVTLRCSSQSGHNTVSWYQQALGQGPQFIFQYYREEENGRGNFPPRFSGLQFPNYSSELNVNALELDDSALYLCASSLKAGNEQFFGPGTRLTVL.

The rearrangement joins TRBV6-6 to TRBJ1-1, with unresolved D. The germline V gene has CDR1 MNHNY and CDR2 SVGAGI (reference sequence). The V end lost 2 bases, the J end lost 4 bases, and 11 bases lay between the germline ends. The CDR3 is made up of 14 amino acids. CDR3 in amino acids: CASSYRASGTEAFF. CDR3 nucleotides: TGTGCCAGCAGTTACCGGGCTTCCGGCACTGAAGCTTTCTTT.

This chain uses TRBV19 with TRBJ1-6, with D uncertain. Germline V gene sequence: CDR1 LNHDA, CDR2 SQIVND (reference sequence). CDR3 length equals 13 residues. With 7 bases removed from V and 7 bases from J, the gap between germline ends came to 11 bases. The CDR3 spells CASKAGMNSPLHF. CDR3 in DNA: TGTGCCAGTAAAGCGGGTATGAATTCACCCCTCCACTTT.

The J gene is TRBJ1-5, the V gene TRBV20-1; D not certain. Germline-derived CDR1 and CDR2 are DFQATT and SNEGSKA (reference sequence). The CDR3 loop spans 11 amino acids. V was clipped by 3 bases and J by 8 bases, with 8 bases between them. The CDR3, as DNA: TGCAGTGCTAGTAGGCCAGAGCCCCAGCATTTT. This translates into CSASRPEPQHF.

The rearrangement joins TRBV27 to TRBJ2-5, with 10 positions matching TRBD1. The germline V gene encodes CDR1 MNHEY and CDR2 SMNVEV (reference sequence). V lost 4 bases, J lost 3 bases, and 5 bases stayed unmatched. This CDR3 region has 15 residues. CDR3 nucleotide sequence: TGTGCCAGCAGTTCCCAGACAGGGGGCGAAGAGACCCAGTACTTC. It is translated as CASSSQTGGEETQYF.

CDR3 sequence reads: CASSPPSDSSYEQYF. The CDR3 DNA reads as TGCGCCAGCAGCCCTCCCTCGGACAGCTCCTACGAGCAGTACTTC. The chain combines TRBV4-1 with TRBJ2-7; the D gene is possibly TRBD1 (6 bases). V gave up 4 bases and J gave up 0 bases, with 13 bases separating them. CDR1 is MGHRA and CDR2 is YSYEKL in the germline V gene. This CDR3 region has 15 residues.

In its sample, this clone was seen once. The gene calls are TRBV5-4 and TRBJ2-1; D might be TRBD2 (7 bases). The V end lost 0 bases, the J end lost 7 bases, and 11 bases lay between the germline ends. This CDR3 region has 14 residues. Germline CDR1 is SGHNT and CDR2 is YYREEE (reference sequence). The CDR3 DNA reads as TGTGCCAGCAGCTTGGAGGGGGGGTGGAATGAGCAGTTCTTC. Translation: CASSLEGGWNEQFF.

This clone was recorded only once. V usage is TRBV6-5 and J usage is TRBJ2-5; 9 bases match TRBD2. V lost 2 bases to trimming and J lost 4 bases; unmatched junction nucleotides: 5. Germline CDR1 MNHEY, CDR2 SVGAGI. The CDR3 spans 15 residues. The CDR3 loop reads CASSYRRGGVETQYF. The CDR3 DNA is TGTGCCAGCAGTTACCGGCGGGGGGGCGTAGAGACCCAGTACTTC.

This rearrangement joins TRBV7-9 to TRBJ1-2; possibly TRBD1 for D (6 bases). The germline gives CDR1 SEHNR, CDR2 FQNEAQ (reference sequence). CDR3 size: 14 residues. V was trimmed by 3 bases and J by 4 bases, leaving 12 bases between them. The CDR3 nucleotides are TGTGCCAGCAGCTTGGCGGGGGGCACCTATGGCTACACCTTC. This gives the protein CASSLAGGTYGYTF.

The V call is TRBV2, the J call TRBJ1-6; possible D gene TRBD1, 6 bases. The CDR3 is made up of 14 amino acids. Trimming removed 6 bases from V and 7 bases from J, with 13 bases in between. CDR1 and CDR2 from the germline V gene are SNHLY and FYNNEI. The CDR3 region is CASRIQGTNSPLHF. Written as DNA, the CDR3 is TGTGCCAGCAGGATACAGGGAACGAATTCACCCCTCCACTTT.

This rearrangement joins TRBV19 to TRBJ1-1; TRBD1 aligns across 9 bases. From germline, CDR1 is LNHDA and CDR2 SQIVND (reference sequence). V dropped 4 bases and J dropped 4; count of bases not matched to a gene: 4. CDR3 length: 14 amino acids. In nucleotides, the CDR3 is TGTGCCAGTAGTAGGGGACAGGGTGGCACTGAAGCTTTCTTT. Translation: CASSRGQGGTEAFF.

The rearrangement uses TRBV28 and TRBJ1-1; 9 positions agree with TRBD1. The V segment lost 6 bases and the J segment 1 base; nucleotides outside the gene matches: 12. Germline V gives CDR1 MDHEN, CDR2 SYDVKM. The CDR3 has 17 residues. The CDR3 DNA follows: TGTGCCAGCAGCCCTTACTCGCTGACAGGGGGGAACACTGAAGCTTTCTTT. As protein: CASSPYSLTGGNTEAFF.

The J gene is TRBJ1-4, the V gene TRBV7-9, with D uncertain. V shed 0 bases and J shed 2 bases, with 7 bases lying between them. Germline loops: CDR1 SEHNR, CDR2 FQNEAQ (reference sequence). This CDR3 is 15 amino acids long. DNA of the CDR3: TGTGCCAGCAGCTTAGCGATAGAGACTAATGAAAAACTGTTTTTT. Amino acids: CASSLAIETNEKLFF.

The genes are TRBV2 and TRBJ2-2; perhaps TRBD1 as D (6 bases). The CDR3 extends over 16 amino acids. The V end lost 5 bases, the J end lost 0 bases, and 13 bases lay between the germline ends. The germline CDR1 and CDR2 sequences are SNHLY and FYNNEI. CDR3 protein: CASSPTGSANTGELFF. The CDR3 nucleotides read TGTGCCAGCAGTCCAACAGGGAGCGCGAACACCGGGGAGCTGTTTTTT. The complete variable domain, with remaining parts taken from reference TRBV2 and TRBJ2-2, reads EPEVTQTPSHQVTQMGQEVILRCVPISNHLYFYWYRQILGQKVEFLVSFYNNEISEKSEIFDDQFSVERPDGSNFTLKIRSTKLEDSAMYFCASSPTGSANTGELFFGEGSRLTVL.